These 27 T cell receptor beta chains were all obtained from the same sample, sequenced in a study of blood T cell repertoires in COVID-19 (dated by TCRdb to the early 2020s). Libraries were constructed by the immunoSEQ multiplex PCR assay. TCRdb obtained this table from immuneACCESS and retained in-frame rearrangements with V and J assigned. These tables miss some clones; where compared with another copy, unresolved V genes account for less than half of the shortfall, and the remainder is unexplained. The sample table shows 230,000 or so clones, and about four fifths are seen once. 3.4% of the sample is taken by the ten largest. The sample comprised PBMCs or T cells enriched from blood (not recorded which). These receptors all come from a man between 45 and 60 years old who had recovered from COVID-19.

This clone was seen just once. The chain employs TRBV5-1 and TRBJ1-4, with D perhaps matching TRBD1 (6 bases). Trimming took off 0 bases at V and 7 bases at J, with 7 bases between the two ends. From germline, CDR1 is SGHRS and CDR2 YFSETQ. The length of the CDR3 is 13 residues. The CDR3 nucleotides are TGCGCCAGCAGCTTGGGGGGGCCTGAAAAACTGTTTTTT. Its translation: CASSLGGPEKLFF.

This clone came up once. The J gene is TRBJ2-5, the V gene TRBV7-6; 8 nucleotides line up with TRBD1. From germline, CDR1 is SGHVS and CDR2 FNYEAQ. J lost 5 bases, V lost 1 base, and 6 bases had no gene match. The CDR3 has 15 amino acids. The CDR3, as DNA: TGTGCCAGCAGCTTAGGACAGGGGAGGAGGGAGACCCAGTACTTC. Translating gives CASSLGQGRRETQYF.

The chain is built from TRBV7-2 and TRBJ2-7; TRBD1 agrees at 7 bases. Germline CDR1 reads SGHTA; CDR2 reads FQGNSA. The CDR3 has 14 amino acids. V was pared by 5 bases and J by 2 bases, with 6 bases of the junction left unmatched. This CDR3 reads CASSPPGQPYEQYF. CDR3 DNA sequence: TGTGCCAGCAGCCCTCCGGGACAGCCCTACGAGCAGTACTTC.

V gene TRBV25-1 combines with J gene TRBJ1-1, with 7 bases matching TRBD1. The CDR3 runs to 13 residues. Germline CDR1 reads MGHDK; CDR2 reads SYGVNS. Trimming removed 8 bases from V and 5 bases from J; junction bases left unmatched: 8. The CDR3 DNA follows: TGTGCCAGCGGAACCCAGGGGGAGACTGAAGCTTTCTTT. Translating gives CASGTQGETEAFF.

The CDR3 nucleotides read TGTGCCAGCAGCATAAGGACAGGGGGACTTAGCACAGATACGCAGTATTTT. Translated, it gives CASSIRTGGLSTDTQYF. The chain recombines TRBV7-2 with TRBJ2-3; the match to TRBD1 covers 10 bases. The CDR3 has 17 amino acids. V shed 5 bases, J shed 0 bases, and the junction held 8 bases outside the gene matches. The germline V gene has CDR1 SGHTA and CDR2 FQGNSA.

The rearrangement joins TRBV19 to TRBJ2-1; D possibly corresponds to TRBD1 (5 bases). The CDR3 extends over 15 amino acids. Germline V CDR1 and CDR2: LNHDA, SQIVND (reference sequence). The germline V and J ends were trimmed by 3 bases and 0 bases, with 9 bases remaining between them. CDR3 nucleotide sequence: TGTGCCAGTAGTATCAGCAGGGCCTCCTACAATGAGCAGTTCTTC. Translated, it gives CASSISRASYNEQFF. Supplemented by reference TRBV19 and TRBJ2-1, the full variable domain reads DGGITQSPKYLFRKEGQNVTLSCEQNLNHDAMYWYRQDPGQGLRLIYYSQIVNDFQKGDIAEGYSVSREKKESFPLTVTSAQKNPTAFYLCASSISRASYNEQFFGPGTRLTVL.

V usage is TRBV5-5 and J usage is TRBJ2-5; 9 bases align to TRBD1. CDR1 and CDR2 from the germline V gene are SGHKS and YYEKEE (reference sequence). V trimming: 3 bases; J trimming: 6 bases; junction bases outside the gene matches: 9. This CDR3 comprises 15 residues. CDR3: CASSSVTGGRKTQYF. Written as DNA, the CDR3 is TGTGCCAGCAGCTCCGTGACAGGGGGGAGAAAGACCCAGTACTTC.

This clone was recorded only once. This chain connects TRBV4-1 to TRBJ2-3; 9 positions match TRBD2. Losses at the gene ends were 4 bases for V and 1 base for J; bases not matched to a gene: 18. CDR1 is MGHRA, CDR2 YSYEKL, per germline. The CDR3 covers 20 residues. The CDR3 DNA reads as TGCGCCAGCAGCCGTTCGAGCGGGGGGTCCATAACCTCTCGCACAGATACGCAGTATTTT. Encoded protein: CASSRSSGGSITSRTDTQYF.

CDR3: CASSLELSYNSPLHF. The CDR3 DNA reads TGTGCCAGCAGCTTGGAGCTCTCCTATAATTCACCCCTCCACTTT. This chain connects TRBV5-5 to TRBJ1-6; D gene unclear. The CDR3 loop spans 15 amino acids. Germline V CDR1 and CDR2: SGHKS, YYEKEE (reference sequence). Trimming removed 0 bases at V and 0 bases at J, with 4 bases between.

V gene TRBV12-3 or TRBV12-4 combines with J gene TRBJ1-2; D might be TRBD1 (5 bases). The CDR3 is made up of 13 amino acids. V lost 3 bases to trimming and J lost 3 bases, with 8 bases between them. CDR3 sequence (DNA): TGTGCCAGCAGTTTCGGGGGAGACTATGGCTACACCTTC. Amino acids: CASSFGGDYGYTF.

Remarks on this clone: A read error may produce the germline difference seen at one junction end. The chain couples TRBV3-1 (or the pseudogene TRBV3-2) to TRBJ1-2, with D maybe TRBD1 (5 bases). The germline V gene has CDR1 LGHDT and CDR2 YNNKEL (reference sequence). This CDR3 contains 12 residues. The CDR3 DNA follows: TGTGCCAGCAGCCAAGGGGAGGTCGGGGGAATCTTC. Its translation: CASSQGEVGGIF.

As DNA, the CDR3 is TGTGCCAGCAGCTTGGTGCGGGCAAGCTCCTACAATGAGCAGTTCTTC. Protein sequence: CASSLVRASSYNEQFF. The gene calls are TRBV5-6 and TRBJ2-1; TRBD2 is a possible D gene (5 bases). In germline, CDR1 is SGHDT, CDR2 YYEEEE. Trimming cost V 0 bases and J 0 bases, with 10 bases left between them. This CDR3 is built from 16 residues.

CDR3 region: CASSPLVVQGTMNTEAFF. DNA of the CDR3: TGTGCCAGCAGCCCACTCGTAGTACAGGGGACCATGAACACTGAAGCTTTCTTT. The chain joins TRBV5-4 to TRBJ1-1; 7 bases agree with TRBD1. The CDR3 has 18 residues. Looked up from germline, CDR1 is SGHNT and CDR2 is YYREEE (reference sequence). The V segment lost 4 bases and the J segment 0 bases; nucleotides outside the gene matches: 15.

The V call is TRBV6-5, the J call TRBJ2-7, with 12 bases aligning to TRBD2. This CDR3 is built from 15 residues. The V gene end was trimmed by 8 bases and the J gene end by 6 bases; junction bases not matched to a gene: 11. Germline CDR1 and CDR2: MNHEY and SVGAGI. Here the CDR3 DNA reads TGTGCCAGCCAGAGACTAGCGGGAGCACCACTCGAGCAGTACTTC. Its translation: CASQRLAGAPLEQYF.

A note on this clone: A read error may account for a junction end that differs from germline. The chain is built from TRBV6-5 and TRBJ2-7, with TRBD2 identical over 8 bases. The CDR3 contains 14 residues. Germline V gives CDR1 MNHEY, CDR2 SVGAGI. The CDR3 sequence: CASSHGGASHEQYF. The CDR3 region has the DNA TGTGCCAGCAGCCACGGGGGGGCCTCCCACGAGCAGTACTTC.

The gene calls are TRBV10-3 and TRBJ2-1, with D unresolved. Between the trimmed V and J ends, which lost 10 bases and 7 bases, there was a span of 17 bases. This CDR3 comprises 13 residues. CDR1 ENHRY and CDR2 SYGVKD come from the germline V gene. DNA of the CDR3: TGTGCCACAACGCGAGACATTTATAATGAGCAGTTCTTC. This sequence encodes CATTRDIYNEQFF.

The V gene is TRBV5-5, the J gene TRBJ1-5; D not resolved. Germline V lookup: CDR1 SGHKS, CDR2 YYEKEE (reference sequence). Between the trimmed V and J ends, which lost 2 bases and 0 bases, there was a span of 9 bases. The CDR3 loop spans 15 amino acids. CDR3 residues: CASSFSQDSNQPQHF. The CDR3 coding sequence is TGTGCCAGCAGCTTTTCCCAGGATAGCAATCAGCCCCAGCATTTT.

V and J are TRBV12-3 or TRBV12-4 and TRBJ2-5, with a tentative D call TRBD1 (5 bases). Trimming shortened V by 4 bases and J by 9 bases, and 12 bases separated the two germline ends. The CDR3 contains 12 residues. CDR3 residues: CASSSTGKSQYF. DNA of the CDR3: TGTGCCAGCAGTTCCACAGGCAAGTCCCAGTACTTC.

This clone was counted a single time. V is TRBV18 and J is TRBJ2-1; 7 positions match TRBD2. The CDR3 contains 13 residues. V lost 2 bases to trimming and J lost 9 bases; unmatched junction nucleotides: 4. CDR1 is KGHSH, CDR2 LQKENI, per germline. CDR3 nucleotides: TGTGCCAGCTCACCAAGAACTAGCGCTGAGCAGTTCTTC. Translation gives CASSPRTSAEQFF.

The V and J genes are TRBV7-2 and TRBJ2-4, with TRBD2 matching 7 bases. CDR3 length equals 17 residues. Germline values: CDR1 SGHTA, CDR2 FQGNSA. Germline trimming cut 1 base from V and 6 bases from J; bases unmatched to any gene: 12. In DNA, the CDR3 is TGTGCCAGCAGCTTAGGGCTCGGCAGACAGCGGGGAAACATTCAGTACTTC. Translation gives CASSLGLGRQRGNIQYF. Full variable domain (remainder filled in from reference TRBV7-2 and TRBJ2-4): GAGVSQSPSNKVTEKGKDVELRCDPISGHTALYWYRQSLGQGLEFLIYFQGNSAPDKSGLPSDRFSAERTGGSVSTLTIQRTQQEDSAVYLCASSLGLGRQRGNIQYFGAGTRLSVL.

The chain employs TRBV3-1 (or the pseudogene TRBV3-2) and TRBJ1-4, with 8 bases lining up with TRBD1. From germline, CDR1 is LGHDT and CDR2 YNNKEL (reference sequence). This CDR3 has 15 residues. V was clipped by 4 bases and J by 6 bases; unmatched bases: 7. For the CDR3, the DNA is TGTGCCAGCAGCCTCCGCACAGGGGGAGATGAAAAACTGTTTTTT. It encodes CASSLRTGGDEKLFF.

This chain uses TRBV10-1 with TRBJ1-6, with 8 bases identical to TRBD1. The V gene's germline CDR1 is WNHNN and CDR2 SYGVQD (reference sequence). The CDR3 totals 13 residues. V was pared by 6 bases and J by 6 bases, with 1 base of the junction left unmatched. The CDR3 DNA reads TGCGCCAGCAGGACAGGGGCTAATTCACCCCTCCACTTT. Protein: CASRTGANSPLHF.

The rearrangement joins TRBV29-1 to TRBJ1-5, with D perhaps TRBD1 (5 bases). The length of the CDR3 is 12 residues. Trimming took 6 bases from V and 4 from J, leaving 10 bases between them. Germline V gene lookup returns CDR1 SQVTM and CDR2 ANQGSEA. The CDR3 sequence is CSVGGENQPQHF. The CDR3 DNA reads TGCAGCGTGGGAGGGGAAAATCAGCCCCAGCATTTT.

This CDR3 is CASLSTGSYEQYF. Here the CDR3 DNA reads TGTGCCTCCCTCTCTACAGGCTCCTACGAGCAGTACTTC. The V call is TRBV19, the J call TRBJ2-7; TRBD1 might be the D (5 bases). The CDR3 is 13 amino acids. V dropped 11 bases and J dropped 0 bases, with 14 bases sitting between them. Per germline, CDR1 LNHDA and CDR2 SQIVND (reference sequence).

This rearrangement joins TRBV7-9 to TRBJ2-2, with D possibly TRBD1 on 7 matching bases. CDR1 and CDR2 (germline): SEHNR, FQNEAQ (reference sequence). The CDR3 has 15 amino acids. Deletions cut 6 bases from V and 4 bases from J, with 15 bases between. The CDR3 DNA reads TGTGCCAGCAGTCACCTCCAGGGGGGCACCGGGGAGCTGTTTTTT. The encoded protein is CASSHLQGGTGELFF.

This clone occurred once. The chain combines TRBV5-6 with TRBJ2-7; 11 bases fit TRBD1. The CDR3 extends over 15 amino acids. The ends lost 1 base at V and 5 bases at J; junction bases unmatched: 5. Germline-derived CDR1 and CDR2 are SGHDT and YYEEEE. CDR3 sequence: CASSLLRDRGDEQYF. Written as DNA, the CDR3 is TGTGCCAGCAGCTTGCTCCGGGACAGGGGGGACGAGCAGTACTTC.

The V call is TRBV9, the J call TRBJ1-1; D is ambiguous. V lost 0 bases and J 4 bases, leaving 10 bases between the germline ends. In germline, CDR1 is SGDLS, CDR2 YYNGEE. CDR3 length: 14 amino acids. The CDR3 coding sequence is TGTGCCAGCAGCGTAGGGGTAAGAGGCACTGAAGCTTTCTTT. Encoded protein: CASSVGVRGTEAFF.